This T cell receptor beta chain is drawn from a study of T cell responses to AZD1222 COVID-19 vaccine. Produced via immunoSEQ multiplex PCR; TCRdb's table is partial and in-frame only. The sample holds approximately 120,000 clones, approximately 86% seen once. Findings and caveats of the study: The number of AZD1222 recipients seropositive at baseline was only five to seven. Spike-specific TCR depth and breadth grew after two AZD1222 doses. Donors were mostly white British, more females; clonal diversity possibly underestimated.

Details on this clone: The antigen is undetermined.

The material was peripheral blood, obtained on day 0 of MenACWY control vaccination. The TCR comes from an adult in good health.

The CDR3 DNA sequence: TGTGCCAGCAGGCCACAAACAGGGTACAATGAGCAGTTCTTC. Protein sequence: CASRPQTGYNEQFF. This rearrangement joins TRBV28 to TRBJ2-1; D perhaps matches TRBD1 (6 bases). Trimming left V 6 bases short and J 4 bases short, with 13 bases between. Germline V gene lookup returns CDR1 MDHEN and CDR2 SYDVKM. This CDR3 has 14 amino acids. The full variable domain, rest sourced from reference TRBV28 and TRBJ2-1, is DVKVTQSSRYLVKRTGEKVFLECVQDMDHENMFWYRQDPGLGLRLIYFSYDVKMKEKGDIPEGYSVSREKKERFSLILESASTNQTSMYLCASRPQTGYNEQFFGPGTRLTVL.